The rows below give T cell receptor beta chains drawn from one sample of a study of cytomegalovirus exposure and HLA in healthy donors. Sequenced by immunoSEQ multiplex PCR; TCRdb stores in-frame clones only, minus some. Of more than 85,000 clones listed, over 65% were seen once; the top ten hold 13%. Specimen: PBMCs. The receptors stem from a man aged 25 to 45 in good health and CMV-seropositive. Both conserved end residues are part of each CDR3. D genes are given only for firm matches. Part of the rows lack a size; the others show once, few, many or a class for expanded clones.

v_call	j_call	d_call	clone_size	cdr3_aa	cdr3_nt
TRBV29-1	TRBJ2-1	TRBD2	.	CSSTTGTSHNEQFF	TGCAGCTCTACAACCGGGACTAGCCACAATGAGCAGTTCTTC
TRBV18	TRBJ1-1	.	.	CASSPQARENTEAFF	TGTGCCAGCTCACCACAGGCCAGGGAGAACACTGAAGCTTTCTTT
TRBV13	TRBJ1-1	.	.	CASRRPDSHKNTEAFF	TGTGCCAGCAGACGTCCGGACAGCCACAAGAACACTGAAGCTTTCTTT
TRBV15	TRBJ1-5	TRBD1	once	CATSRDIGTASEPQHF	TGTGCCACCAGCAGAGATATAGGGACAGCCTCAGAGCCCCAGCATTTT
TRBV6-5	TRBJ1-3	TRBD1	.	CASSATGGSGNTIYF	TGTGCCAGCAGCGCAACAGGGGGCTCTGGAAACACCATATATTTT
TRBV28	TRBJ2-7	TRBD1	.	CASSFPGTGTHEQYF	TGTGCCAGCAGTTTCCCCGGGACAGGCACCCACGAGCAGTACTTC
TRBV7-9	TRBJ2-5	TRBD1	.	CASSLPGTAQETQYF	TGTGCCAGCAGCTTACCCGGGACAGCCCAAGAGACCCAGTACTTC
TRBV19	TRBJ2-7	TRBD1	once	CASSPGTGGPYEQYF	TGTGCCAGTAGTCCCGGGACAGGGGGACCCTACGAGCAGTACTTC
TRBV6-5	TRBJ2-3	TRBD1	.	CASSMDRGVTDTQYF	TGTGCCAGCAGTATGGACAGGGGGGTGACAGATACGCAGTATTTT
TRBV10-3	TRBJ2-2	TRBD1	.	CAISESRTGVSTGELFF	TGTGCCATCAGTGAGTCCCGGACAGGGGTGAGCACCGGGGAGCTGTTTTTT
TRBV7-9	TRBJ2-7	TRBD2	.	CASSVPSGGLSYEQYF	TGTGCCAGCAGCGTCCCCAGCGGGGGACTGTCCTACGAGCAGTACTTC
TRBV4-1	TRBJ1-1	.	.	CASSQETGTMNTEAFF	TGCGCCAGCAGCCAAGAAACAGGCACCATGAACACTGAAGCTTTCTTT
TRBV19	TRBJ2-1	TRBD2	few	CASSLAGLARSQFF	TGTGCCAGTAGTTTGGCAGGACTAGCAAGGAGCCAGTTCTTC